The sequence of this T cell receptor (beta chain) was determined in a study of Ad26.COV2.S vaccination and SARS-CoV-2 variants. Study details: The COV1001 Ad26.COV2.S trial arm included the donor.

Stated treatment: around 19 received Ad26.COV2.S at low or high dose, single or two shots; about 5 received placebo; per-sample allocation not given. The samples date from day 63 after the first vaccine or placebo injection. V lost 0 bases and J lost 6, with 2 bases in between. The CDR3 runs 11 residues. Germline-derived CDR1 and CDR2 are SGHKS and YYEKEE (reference sequence). Overall study findings and caveats: Reported findings describe substantial breadth in spike-specific CD8+ and CD4+ T cell responses following vaccination.

Sequencing used immunoSEQ multiplex PCR; TCRdb keeps in-frame clones, though not all of them. The sample includes about 680,000 clones, about 89% seen only once; the top ten take roughly 1.5%. Details on this clone: Its target is not known.

The chain employs TRBV5-5 and TRBJ2-3; D is unresolved. The sequencing used peripheral blood, collected in a trial of Ad26.COV2.S vaccine versus placebo. This receptor was identified in a person aged 18 to 59 who received the Ad26.COV2.S COVID-19 vaccine or a placebo. The CDR3 region has the DNA TGTGCCAGCAGCTTGGCTGATACGCAGTATTTT. It translates to CASSLADTQYF. The whole variable domain, filled in from reference TRBV5-5 and TRBJ2-3, reads DAGVTQSPTHLIKTRGQQVTLRCSPISGHKSVSWYQQVLGQGPQFIFQYYEKEERGRGNFPDRFSARQFPNYSSELNVNALLLGDSALYLCASSLADTQYFGPGTRLTVL.